The 14 T cell receptor beta chains below were found in one sample sequenced in a study of cytomegalovirus exposure and HLA in healthy donors. PCR used 60 Vbeta primers and 13 Jbeta primers. Here immunoSEQ multiplex PCR was the method, and the copy in TCRdb shows in-frame clones only, minus some. The table records about 130,000 clones, about two thirds of them present only once. Sequencing was carried out using PBMCs. The receptors shown here come from a man aged 50-60 years in good health and CMV-seropositive.

V is TRBV4-1 and J is TRBJ1-5; D perhaps matches TRBD1 (5 bases). The ends were cut back, 1 base at V and 13 bases at J, with 11 bases in the middle. This CDR3 comprises 12 residues. The germline V gene has CDR1 MGHRA and CDR2 YSYEKL. The CDR3 region has the DNA TGCGCCAGCAGCCAAGGGCAGGGAAGACAGCATTTT. It translates to CASSQGQGRQHF.

The V call is TRBV29-1, the J call TRBJ2-6; weak D call: TRBD1 (6 bases). Trimming removed 4 bases at V and 0 bases at J, with 13 bases between. Germline-derived CDR1 and CDR2 are SQVTM and ANQGSEA. The CDR3 spans 16 residues. As DNA, the CDR3 is TGCAGCGTTGTACAGGGTTCCTACTCTGGGGCCAACGTCCTGACTTTC. This gives the protein CSVVQGSYSGANVLTF.

This clone was seen many times. The sample holds other DNA sequences that translate to the same CDR3. The J gene is TRBJ1-3, the V gene TRBV2; TRBD1 is a possible D gene (5 bases). The V gene lost 5 bases and the J gene lost 0 bases, with 14 bases spanning the gap. The germline gives CDR1 SNHLY, CDR2 FYNNEI. The CDR3 sequence is 16 residues long. The CDR3, as DNA: TGTGCCAGCAGTCGCCAGGGCCCTAACTCTGGAAACACCATATATTTT. It yields the protein CASSRQGPNSGNTIYF. The full variable domain, in which reference TRBV2 and TRBJ1-3 provide the parts outside the CDR3, is EPEVTQTPSHQVTQMGQEVILRCVPISNHLYFYWYRQILGQKVEFLVSFYNNEISEKSEIFDDQFSVERPDGSNFTLKIRSTKLEDSAMYFCASSRQGPNSGNTIYFGEGSWLTVV.

This chain uses TRBV6-6 with TRBJ1-2, with D perhaps TRBD1 (6 bases). Germline-derived CDR1 and CDR2 are MNHNY and SVGAGI (reference sequence). CDR3 size: 13 residues. Trimming shortened V by 2 bases and J by 4 bases, and 8 bases separated the two germline ends. CDR3 sequence (DNA): TGTGCCAGCAGTTACGGGGGCGGCTATGGCTACACCTTC. Translation gives CASSYGGGYGYTF.

The CDR3 loop is CASSLELAGGRYNEQFF. As DNA, the CDR3 is TGCGCCAGCAGCTTGGAATTAGCGGGAGGTCGATACAATGAGCAGTTCTTC. The chain is built from TRBV5-1 and TRBJ2-1, with 10 bases aligning to TRBD2. There are 17 residues in the CDR3. Losses at the gene ends were 0 bases for V and 4 bases for J; bases not matched to a gene: 7. Per germline, CDR1 SGHRS and CDR2 YFSETQ.

The chain has TRBV7-9 and TRBJ1-2; 8 bases map to TRBD1. With 2 bases clipped from V and 3 bases from J, the junction kept 2 bases outside the gene matches. Germline-derived CDR1 and CDR2 are SEHNR and FQNEAQ (reference sequence). The CDR3 length is 14 residues. The CDR3 nucleotides read TGTGCCAGCAGCTTAACAGGGGGGGACTATGGCTACACCTTC. It specifies CASSLTGGDYGYTF.

The V gene is TRBV10-3, the J gene TRBJ1-1, with TRBD1 identical over 8 bases. The CDR3 consists of 17 residues. V gave up 7 bases and J gave up 1 base; unmatched junction bases: 14. Germline-derived CDR1 and CDR2 are ENHRY and SYGVKD. The CDR3 bases are TGTGCCATCACTCATGGACAGGGAGGGGCTGGGAACACTGAAGCTTTCTTT. It is translated as CAITHGQGGAGNTEAFF.

J is TRBJ2-1 and V is TRBV6-1; possible D gene TRBD1, 6 bases. V lost 2 bases to trimming and J lost 7 bases, with 15 bases between them. This CDR3 has 15 residues. The germline CDR1 and CDR2 sequences are MNHNS and SASEGT. CDR3 in DNA: TGTGCCAGCAGTGAACTGACAGGACGGGCAAATGAGCAGTTCTTC. Its protein product is CASSELTGRANEQFF.

As regards this clone: One end of the junction varies from germline; a read error may be responsible. The chain joins TRBV20-1 to TRBJ2-7, with D hard to call. CDR1 is DFQATT and CDR2 is SNEGSKA in the germline V gene (reference sequence). This CDR3 is built from 10 residues. CDR3 sequence: CSALSSEQYF. CDR3 sequence (DNA): TGCAGTGCTCTTTCCTCCGAGCAGTACTTC.

This chain links TRBV18 with TRBJ1-1; TRBD1 aligns across 8 bases. Unmatched junction bases numbered 5, after V lost 4 bases and J lost 7 bases. Germline assignment: CDR1 KGHSH and CDR2 LQKENI. The CDR3 covers 13 residues. The CDR3 bases are TGTGCCAGCTCACACCCCAGGGGGCGTGAAGCTTTCTTT. Protein sequence: CASSHPRGREAFF.

This clone showed up just once. The rearrangement links TRBV13 to TRBJ1-1; the D gene is possibly TRBD1 (6 bases). Germline loops: CDR1 PRHDT, CDR2 FYEKMQ (reference sequence). The V end lost 3 bases, the J end lost 5 bases, and 19 bases lay between the germline ends. The CDR3 length is 16 residues. The chain's CDR3 is CASSFFSTGRETEAFF. DNA for the CDR3: TGTGCCAGCAGCTTCTTCTCTACAGGGAGGGAAACTGAAGCTTTCTTT.

The chain is built from TRBV2 and TRBJ1-1; TRBD1 agrees at 7 bases. This CDR3 comprises 15 residues. CDR1 SNHLY and CDR2 FYNNEI come from the germline V gene. The V and J ends lost 8 bases and 2 bases, in that order; junction bases with no gene match: 11. CDR3 nucleotides: TGTGCCAGCGGACCGGGACAGCTGAAAAACACTGAAGCTTTCTTT. Amino acid sequence: CASGPGQLKNTEAFF.

The rearrangement links TRBV5-1 to TRBJ1-1, with D possibly TRBD1 on 6 matching bases. The CDR3 is made up of 14 amino acids. Deletions cut 4 bases from V and 1 base from J, with 11 bases between. Germline lookup yields CDR1 SGHRS and CDR2 YFSETQ. CDR3 in DNA: TGCGCCAGCAGCCTACAGGGATCGAACACTGAAGCTTTCTTT. Protein: CASSLQGSNTEAFF.

The V gene is TRBV5-1, the J gene TRBJ2-1; D remains unclear. Trimming removed 1 base from V and 3 bases from J, with 5 bases in between. This CDR3 comprises 13 residues. The V gene's germline CDR1 is SGHRS and CDR2 YFSETQ. Written as DNA, the CDR3 is TGCGCCAGCAGCTTGTACAGCTACAATGAGCAGTTCTTC. Translation gives CASSLYSYNEQFF.